This T cell receptor beta chain stems from a study of naive CD8 T cells in extremely preterm neonates (dated by TCRdb to 2015 to 2018). About the full investigation: The abstract gives the adult participants' age range as 25-50 years, whereas the methods give 20-50 years. Sorted naive CD8+ T cells from four age groups (extremely preterm neonates, term neonates, young children and adults) were used in the study to compare TCRbeta CDR3 repertoires. The full study reports these points: A small sample size and variable productive template counts among preterm samples were noted by the authors as limitations. Preterm CDR3s were shorter, with fewer N additions and less junctional trimming, and were closer to germline than those of older groups. A larger fraction of CDR3 nucleotide sequences was shared among preterm neonates (about 2.7%) than among term neonates (around 0.4%), young children (around 0.03%) and adults (around 0.01%). To track T cell development within individuals, the authors urged prospective longitudinal studies of preterm and term neonates. Compared with all other age groups, preterm neonates showed significantly lower iChao1 richness (p < 0.05) along with an even clone distribution, indicating a less rich repertoire.

V is cut back by 8 bases and J by 4 bases, with 9 bases in the junction unmatched. According to the germline V gene, CDR1 reads SQVTM and CDR2 reads ANQGSEA. The CDR3 sequence holds 13 residues, the cysteine and phenylalanine included. Only the CDR3 DNA stays, 39 bases, in frame from base 1. The peripheral blood donors were five healthy children aged about 15-56 months who were having elective routine surgery, plus five healthy nonsmoking adults. The adult controls were healthy nonsmokers between about 19 and 55 years old, with a median age of around 36 years. A FACSAria III cell sorter was used to sort live, Annexin V-negative naive CD8+ T cells (CD3+CD8+CD45RA+CCR7+). Each sample yielded between roughly 20,000 and 100,000 sorted naive CD8+ T cells. Mononuclear cells were isolated from diluted blood by Ficoll-Paque density gradient centrifugation. Mononuclear cells were cryopreserved in 10% DMSO with about 90% FBS and stored long term at -150°C before sorting. Thawed cells were stained with Annexin V and antibodies against CD3, CD8, CCR7 and CD45RA. Genomic DNA was extracted from snap-frozen sorted cell pellets with the DNeasy Blood and Tissue Kit.

As to this clone: Its antigen is unknown. No much larger clone is present one base from it, and per-base qualities are unavailable.

TCRbeta CDR3 regions were amplified from genomic DNA by a two-step, bias-controlled multiplex PCR. Primers specific for every TRBV and TRBJ gene segment were included in the multiplex PCR. TCRbeta repertoire data were generated with the immunoSEQ Assay. As for how the authors treated the data: To merge closely related sequences, reads went through filtering and clustering using a relative-frequency ratio and a modified nearest-neighbor algorithm. IMGT annotation was followed for the assignment of V, D and J genes to CDR3 sequences. Template counts were corrected for PCR amplification bias and quantified by comparison with synthetic TCR CDR3 analog sequences. Only unique productive sequences, defined as in-frame CDR3 sequences without stop codons, were included in the analyses. The immunoSEQ Analyzer software was used to calculate iChao1 richness and clonality, with clonality defined as 1 minus Pielou's evenness. Statistical tests were run in JMP, with either Student's t-test or a non-parametric test chosen according to Shapiro-Wilk normality results. TCRdb limited this immuneACCESS table to in-frame rearrangements with V and J called. A share of clones is missing; checked studies link under half to unresolved V genes, and the rest is unexplained. The V and J calls and clone size are taken from that table; D and trimming were inferred from the DNA. This sample holds more than 4,500 clones; approximately 96% were observed only once. The ten largest account for 0.6% to 0.9% of the sample.

Here the chain combines TRBV29-1 and TRBJ1-2, and 8 bases in between align with TRBD1. The clonotype was recovered from a human donor in good health. Material: naive CD8+ T cells from blood. CDR3 loop: CSTGQGGIYGYTF. The nucleotides read TGCAGCACCGGACAGGGCGGCATCTATGGCTACACCTTC.